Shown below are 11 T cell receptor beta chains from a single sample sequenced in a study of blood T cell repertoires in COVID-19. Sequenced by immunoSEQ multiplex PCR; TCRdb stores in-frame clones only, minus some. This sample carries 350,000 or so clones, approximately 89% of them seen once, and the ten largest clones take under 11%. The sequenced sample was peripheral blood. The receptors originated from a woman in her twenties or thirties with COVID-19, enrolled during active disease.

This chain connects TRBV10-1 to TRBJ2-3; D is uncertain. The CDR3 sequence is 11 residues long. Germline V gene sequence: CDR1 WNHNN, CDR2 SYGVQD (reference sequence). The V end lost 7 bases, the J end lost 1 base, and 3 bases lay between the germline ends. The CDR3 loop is CASTGTDTQYF. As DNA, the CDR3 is TGCGCCAGCACCGGCACAGATACGCAGTATTTT.

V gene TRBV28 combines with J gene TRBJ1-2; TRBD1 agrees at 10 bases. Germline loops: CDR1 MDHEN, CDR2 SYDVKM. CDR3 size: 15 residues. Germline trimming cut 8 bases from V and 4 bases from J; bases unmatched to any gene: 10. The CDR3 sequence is CASEGQGPTGYGYTF. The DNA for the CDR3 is TGTGCCAGCGAGGGACAGGGGCCCACTGGCTATGGCTACACCTTC.

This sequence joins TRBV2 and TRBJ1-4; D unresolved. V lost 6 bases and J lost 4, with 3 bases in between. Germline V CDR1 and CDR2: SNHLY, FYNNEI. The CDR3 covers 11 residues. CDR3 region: CASSVNEKLFF. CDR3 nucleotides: TGTGCCAGCAGCGTTAATGAAAAACTGTTTTTT.

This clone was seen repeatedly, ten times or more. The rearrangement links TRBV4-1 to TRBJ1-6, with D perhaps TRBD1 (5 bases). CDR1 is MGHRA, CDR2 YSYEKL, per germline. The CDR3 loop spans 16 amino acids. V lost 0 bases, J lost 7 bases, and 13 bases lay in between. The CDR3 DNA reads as TGCGCCAGCAGCCAAGATCGAAGGGGCCAAAATTCACCCCTCCACTTT. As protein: CASSQDRRGQNSPLHF.

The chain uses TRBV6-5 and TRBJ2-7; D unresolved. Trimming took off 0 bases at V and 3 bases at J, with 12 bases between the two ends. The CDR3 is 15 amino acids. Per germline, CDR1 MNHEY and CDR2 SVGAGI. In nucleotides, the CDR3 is TGTGCCAGCAGTTACTCCCCTCAAGCGAACTACGAGCAGTACTTC. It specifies CASSYSPQANYEQYF.

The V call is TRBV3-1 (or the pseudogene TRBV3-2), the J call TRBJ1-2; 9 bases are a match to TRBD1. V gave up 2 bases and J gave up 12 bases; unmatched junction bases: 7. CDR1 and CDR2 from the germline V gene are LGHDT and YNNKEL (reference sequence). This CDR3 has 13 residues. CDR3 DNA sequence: TGTGCCAGCAGCCAAACGTCCACAGGGGGCAACACCTTC. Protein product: CASSQTSTGGNTF.

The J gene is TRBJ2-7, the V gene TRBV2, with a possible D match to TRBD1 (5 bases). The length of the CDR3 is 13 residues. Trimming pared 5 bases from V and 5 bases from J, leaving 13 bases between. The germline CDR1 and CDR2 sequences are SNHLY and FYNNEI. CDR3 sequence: CASSFRVSDEQYF. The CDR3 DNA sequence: TGTGCCAGCAGTTTCAGGGTTTCGGACGAGCAGTACTTC.

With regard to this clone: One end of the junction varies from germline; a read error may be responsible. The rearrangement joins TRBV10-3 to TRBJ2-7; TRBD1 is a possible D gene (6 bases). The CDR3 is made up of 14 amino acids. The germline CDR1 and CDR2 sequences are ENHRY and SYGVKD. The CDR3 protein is CAISPPQGSSEQYF. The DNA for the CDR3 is TGTGCCATCAGCCCCCCCCAGGGGTCCTCCGAGCAGTACTTC.

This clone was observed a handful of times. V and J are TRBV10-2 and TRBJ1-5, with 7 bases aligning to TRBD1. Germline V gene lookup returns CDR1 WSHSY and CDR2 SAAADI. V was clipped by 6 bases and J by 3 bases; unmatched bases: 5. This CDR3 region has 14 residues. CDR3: CASRARGDNQPQHF. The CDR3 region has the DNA TGCGCCAGCAGGGCCAGGGGGGACAATCAGCCCCAGCATTTT.

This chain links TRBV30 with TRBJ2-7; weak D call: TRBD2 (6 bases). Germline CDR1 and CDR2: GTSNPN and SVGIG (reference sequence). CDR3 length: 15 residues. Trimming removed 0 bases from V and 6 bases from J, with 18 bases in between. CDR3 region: CAWSVPTRRLGEQYF. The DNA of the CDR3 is TGTGCCTGGAGTGTGCCGACTAGGCGACTGGGCGAGCAGTACTTC. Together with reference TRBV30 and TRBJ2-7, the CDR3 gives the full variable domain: SQTIHQWPATLVQPVGSPLSLECTVEGTSNPNLYWYRQAAGRGLQLLFYSVGIGQISSEVPQNLSASRPQDRQFILSSKKLLLSDSGFYLCAWSVPTRRLGEQYFGPGTRLTVT.

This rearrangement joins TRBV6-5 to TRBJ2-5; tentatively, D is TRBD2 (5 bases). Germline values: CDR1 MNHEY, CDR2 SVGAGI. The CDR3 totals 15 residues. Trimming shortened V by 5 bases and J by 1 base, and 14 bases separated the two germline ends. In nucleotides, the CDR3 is TGTGCCAGCAGTCCCTATGGGGAGACCCAAGAGACCCAGTACTTC. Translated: CASSPYGETQETQYF.